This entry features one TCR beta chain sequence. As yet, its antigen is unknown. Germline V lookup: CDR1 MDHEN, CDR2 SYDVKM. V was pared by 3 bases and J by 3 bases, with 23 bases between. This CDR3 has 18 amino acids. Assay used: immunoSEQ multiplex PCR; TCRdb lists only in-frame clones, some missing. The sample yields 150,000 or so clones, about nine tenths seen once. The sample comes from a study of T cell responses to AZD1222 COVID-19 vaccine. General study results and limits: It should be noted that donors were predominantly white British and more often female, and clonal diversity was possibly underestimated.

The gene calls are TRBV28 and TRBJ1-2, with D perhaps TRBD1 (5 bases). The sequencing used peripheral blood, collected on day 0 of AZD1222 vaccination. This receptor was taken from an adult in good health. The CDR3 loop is CASSLSRLAPRGDYGYTF. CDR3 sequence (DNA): TGTGCCAGCAGTTTGAGCCGCTTGGCTCCTCGGGGCGACTATGGCTACACCTTC.